This T cell receptor beta chain appears in the sequencing data of a study of T cells in women clearing cervical HPV infection. Whole-study context: Cases' blood sampling followed lesion detection by median approximately 140 days (90 to 200).

Study-level points and caveats: CIN3+ cases had significantly higher TCR richness than controls; evenness did not differ.

Assay used: immunoSEQ multiplex PCR; TCRdb lists only in-frame clones, some missing. Its table records tens of thousands of clones. Remarks on this clone: Its antigen is as yet unknown. The read gets to within 3 residues of the CDR3 end, and the germline J gene fills in the rest.

Germline V lookup: CDR1 MDHEN, CDR2 SYDVKM. CDR3 length equals 15 residues. The trim removed 6 bases at V and 4 bases at J, leaving 6 bases unmatched. The gene calls are TRBV28 and TRBJ2-1; 10 nucleotides line up with TRBD1. This TCR was sampled from a woman aged 18 to 75 with a cervical HPV16 infection that either progressed to CIN3+ or cleared (not recorded which). The specimen sequenced was blood buffy coat. CDR3 bases read: TGTGCCAGCAGCCGGGGACAGGGGATTTACAATGAG. It translates to CASSRGQGIYNE. The whole CDR3 is CASSRGQGIYNEQFF.